Each of the 26 T cell receptor beta chains below was sequenced from the same sample in a study of PD-1 blockade in classical Hodgkin lymphoma. Measured with immunoSEQ multiplex PCR; TCRdb has only the in-frame clones, and not every one. In the table there are 100,000 or so clones, roughly 90% of which are singletons. Time point described: cycle 4 day 1 (C4D1), after six to seven weeks of nivolumab. Each and every patient relapsed after autologous stem cell transplantation, and patients got differing brentuximab vedotin exposure. The specimen comprised peripheral blood mononuclear cells (PBMCs), sampled before the fourth cycle of nivolumab. The receptors were gathered from a human donor with classical Hodgkin lymphoma.

This clone has just a few counts. V usage is TRBV19 and J usage is TRBJ2-7; TRBD2 matches 9 bases. CDR1 is LNHDA, CDR2 SQIVND, per germline (reference sequence). The CDR3 length is 14 residues. V gave up 5 bases and J gave up 6 bases; unmatched junction bases: 8. CDR3 nucleotide sequence: TGTGCCAGTAGTGGAGGGACTAGCTCGTCCGAGCAGTACTTC. This gives the protein CASSGGTSSSEQYF.

This CDR3 reads CASSAGQLNTEAFF. CDR3 coding DNA: TGTGCCAGCTCAGCGGGACAGTTGAACACTGAAGCTTTCTTT. The chain is built from TRBV18 and TRBJ1-1; 7 nucleotides agree with TRBD1. This CDR3 spans 14 amino acids. Germline-derived CDR1 and CDR2 are KGHSH and LQKENI. V trimming: 5 bases; J trimming: 0 bases; junction bases outside the gene matches: 3.

J is TRBJ1-3 and V is TRBV30, with D unresolved. The CDR3 length is 14 residues. CDR1 is GTSNPN and CDR2 is SVGIG in the germline V gene (reference sequence). Trimming took off 0 bases at V and 1 base at J, with 7 bases between the two ends. The CDR3 loop is CAWSVGLSGNTIYF. CDR3 coding DNA: TGTGCCTGGAGTGTGGGCCTTTCTGGAAACACCATATATTTT.

The rearrangement links TRBV4-3 to TRBJ2-7; D tentatively fits TRBD1 or TRBD2 (5 bases each). V shed 0 bases and J shed 5 bases, with 23 bases lying between them. Germline V CDR1 and CDR2: LGHNA, YSLEER. The CDR3 length is 18 residues. The CDR3 spells CASSQDSVPGAGKDEQYF. CDR3 DNA sequence: TGCGCCAGCAGCCAAGATTCGGTCCCCGGGGCCGGCAAGGACGAGCAGTACTTC.

This chain uses TRBV19 with TRBJ2-1; no firm D call. This CDR3 comprises 15 residues. CDR1 and CDR2 (germline): LNHDA, SQIVND (reference sequence). V lost 5 bases and J 5 bases, leaving 16 bases between the germline ends. The CDR3 DNA is TGTGCCAGTAGTTCCCGGGCCCTGCGGAACAATGAGCAGTTCTTC. It yields the protein CASSSRALRNNEQFF.

V usage is TRBV4-1 and J usage is TRBJ1-1; D possibly corresponds to TRBD1 (5 bases). This CDR3 comprises 15 residues. Germline CDR1 is MGHRA and CDR2 is YSYEKL. Trimming took 3 bases from V and 3 from J, leaving 14 bases between them. The CDR3 nucleotides are TGCGCCAGCAGCCATGGGGGTGGGGGAGACACTGAAGCTTTCTTT. Amino acid sequence: CASSHGGGGDTEAFF.

This clone has a single count. CDR3 amino acids: CASSTSLGELFF. The CDR3, as DNA: TGTGCCAGTAGTACGAGCTTGGGGGAGCTGTTTTTT. V is TRBV19 and J is TRBJ2-2; D remains unclear. Germline CDR1 reads LNHDA; CDR2 reads SQIVND (reference sequence). This CDR3 is built from 12 residues. V lost 4 bases and J 8 bases, leaving 8 bases between the germline ends.

The chain has TRBV23-1 and TRBJ1-2; a weak D match, TRBD1 (5 bases). TRBV23-1 is an ORF; its function is uncertain. V gave up 0 bases and J gave up 8 bases, with 19 bases separating them. This CDR3 comprises 16 residues. CDR3 DNA sequence: TGCGCCAGCAGTCAATCGGGGGGTGGTCCCCATCGCGGCTACACCTTC. Translating it yields CASSQSGGGPHRGYTF.

This clone has a single count. This sequence joins TRBV30 and TRBJ1-2, with 10 bases matching TRBD1. The V segment lost 7 bases and the J segment 4 bases; nucleotides outside the gene matches: 9. CDR1 and CDR2 (germline): GTSNPN, SVGIG (reference sequence). The CDR3 covers 14 residues. CDR3 bases: TGTGCCTTAGCGCCAGGGACAGGGGTCTATGGCTACACCTTC. This sequence encodes CALAPGTGVYGYTF.

This chain links TRBV18 with TRBJ1-2; 7 positions match TRBD1. Trimming cost V 4 bases and J 5 bases; bases outside gene matches: 4. The CDR3 runs 13 residues. CDR1 KGHSH and CDR2 LQKENI come from the germline V gene. The CDR3 DNA follows: TGTGCCAGCTCACTCGACAGGGCTTATGGCTACACCTTC. This sequence encodes CASSLDRAYGYTF.

This clone was recorded only once. CDR3: CASSWTAQNTEAFF. DNA of the CDR3: TGTGCCAGCAGCTGGACAGCTCAGAACACTGAAGCTTTCTTT. The chain recombines TRBV6-5 with TRBJ1-1, with D possibly matching TRBD1 (6 bases). The CDR3 runs to 14 residues. Germline CDR1 reads MNHEY; CDR2 reads SVGAGI. Between the trimmed V and J ends, which lost 6 bases and 1 base, there was a span of 12 bases.

The rearrangement joins TRBV5-1 to TRBJ2-5; D is possibly TRBD1 (6 bases). There are 15 residues in the CDR3. Trimming took 5 bases from V and 2 from J, leaving 16 bases between them. The V gene's germline CDR1 is SGHRS and CDR2 YFSETQ. CDR3 DNA sequence: TGCGCCAGCAGTGGGCAGGGGTGGCCACAAGAGACCCAGTACTTC. Protein sequence: CASSGQGWPQETQYF.

This chain joins TRBV5-6 and TRBJ2-7; TRBD2 matches 11 bases. V gave up 4 bases and J gave up 3 bases; unmatched junction bases: 12. The germline gives CDR1 SGHDT, CDR2 YYEEEE. The CDR3 runs 17 residues. CDR3 in DNA: TGTGCCAGCAGCCGCCCCCTTAGCGGGAGGGCCTTCTACGAGCAGTACTTC. Translation gives CASSRPLSGRAFYEQYF.

The chain recombines TRBV6-5 with TRBJ1-2; D is undetermined. This CDR3 has 11 amino acids. Per the germline V gene, CDR1 is MNHEY and CDR2 is SVGAGI. V lost 1 base to trimming and J lost 8 bases, with 5 bases between them. The chain's CDR3 is CASSYWGGYTF. CDR3 bases: TGTGCCAGCAGTTACTGGGGAGGCTACACCTTC.

The chain combines TRBV6-5 with TRBJ2-1, with 8 bases fitting TRBD2. After removal of 5 bases from V and 5 bases from J, the junction contained 2 bases not matched to a gene. Germline assignment: CDR1 MNHEY and CDR2 SVGAGI. This CDR3 has 13 residues. The CDR3 here is CASSGTSNNEQFF. For the CDR3, the DNA is TGTGCCAGCAGTGGGACTAGTAACAATGAGCAGTTCTTC.

This rearrangement joins TRBV18 to TRBJ2-2; D possibly corresponds to TRBD2 (5 bases). CDR1 is KGHSH, CDR2 LQKENI, per germline. The CDR3 runs 14 residues. Between the trimmed V and J ends, which lost 3 bases and 5 bases, there was a span of 10 bases. The CDR3 is CASSPLAETGELFF. DNA for the CDR3: TGTGCCAGCTCACCCCTAGCCGAAACCGGGGAGCTGTTTTTT. Based on the CDR3 plus reference TRBV18 and TRBJ2-2, the full variable domain is NAGVMQNPRHLVRRRGQEARLRCSPMKGHSHVYWYRQLPEEGLKFMVYLQKENIIDESGMPKERFSAEFPKEGPSILRIQQVVRGDSAAYFCASSPLAETGELFFGEGSRLTVL.

Only a few counts were recorded for this clone. The chain recombines TRBV15 with TRBJ2-4; D gene ambiguous. Trimming cost V 0 bases and J 12 bases, with 12 bases left between them. From germline, CDR1 is LNHNV and CDR2 YYDKDF (reference sequence). This CDR3 has 13 residues. CDR3 amino acids: CATSRDMPSSQYF. In nucleotides, the CDR3 is TGTGCCACCAGCAGAGATATGCCTTCCTCTCAGTACTTC.

This chain links TRBV6-1 with TRBJ1-1; D not resolved. CDR3 size: 12 residues. V was pared by 8 bases and J by 0 bases, with 7 bases between. Germline lookup yields CDR1 MNHNS and CDR2 SASEGT. The CDR3 spells CASGRLNTEAFF. The CDR3 coding sequence is TGTGCCAGCGGCCGGCTGAACACTGAAGCTTTCTTT.

This chain joins TRBV28 and TRBJ2-5; 8 nucleotides align to TRBD1. Losses at the gene ends were 7 bases for V and 3 bases for J; bases not matched to a gene: 16. This CDR3 has 17 residues. Looked up from germline, CDR1 is MDHEN and CDR2 is SYDVKM. CDR3 sequence (DNA): TGTGCCAGCACCATTCCGACAGGGGCCGGACTGGAAGAGACCCAGTACTTC. It specifies CASTIPTGAGLEETQYF.

Remarks on this clone: The identical CDR3 is also encoded by other nucleotide sequences in the sample. The J gene is TRBJ1-1, the V gene TRBV6-5; D unclear. The V and J ends lost 3 bases and 0 bases respectively, with 5 bases between them. Per germline, CDR1 MNHEY and CDR2 SVGAGI. CDR3 length: 13 residues. In nucleotides, the CDR3 is TGTGCCAGCAGTTATGAGTTGAACACTGAAGCTTTCTTT. Protein product: CASSYELNTEAFF.

J is TRBJ2-3 and V is TRBV11-2; D remains ambiguous. The CDR3 has 16 residues. CDR1 is SGHAT and CDR2 is FQNNGV in the germline V gene. Trimming pared 5 bases from V and 1 base from J, leaving 16 bases between. The CDR3: CASSPPLEIGTDTQYF. The CDR3 DNA reads TGTGCCAGCAGCCCCCCCCTTGAAATCGGCACAGATACGCAGTATTTT. The full variable domain, in which reference TRBV11-2 and TRBJ2-3 provide the parts outside the CDR3, is EAGVAQSPRYKIIEKRQSVAFWCNPISGHATLYWYQQILGQGPKLLIQFQNNGVVDDSQLPKDRFSAERLKGVDSTLKIQPAKLEDSAVYLCASSPPLEIGTDTQYFGPGTRLTVL.

The sample holds a few counts of this clone. This chain uses TRBV4-2 with TRBJ1-1, with 9 bases lining up with TRBD1. The CDR3 sequence is 15 residues long. Losses at the gene ends were 2 bases for V and 3 bases for J; bases not matched to a gene: 4. Germline-derived CDR1 and CDR2 are LGHNA and YNFKEQ. The DNA for the CDR3 is TGTGCCAGCAGCCAAAGGGACAGGGTGGACACTGAAGCTTTCTTT. Protein sequence: CASSQRDRVDTEAFF.

The chain joins TRBV6-5 to TRBJ1-3; the D is unclear. The germline V gene has CDR1 MNHEY and CDR2 SVGAGI. This CDR3 has 16 residues. The V end was cut by 2 bases, the J end by 0 bases, with 11 bases between. CDR3 coding DNA: TGTGCCAGCAGTTACCGCCGGACTGACTCTGGAAACACCATATATTTT. Translated: CASSYRRTDSGNTIYF.

The V and J genes are TRBV29-1 and TRBJ1-1, with D unresolved. The germline V gene has CDR1 SQVTM and CDR2 ANQGSEA. The CDR3 covers 9 residues. V was pared by 4 bases and J by 5 bases, with 2 bases between. CDR3 sequence (DNA): TGCAGCGTTGGAACTGAAGCTTTCTTT. It is translated as CSVGTEAFF. The whole variable domain, remainder taken from reference TRBV29-1 and TRBJ1-1, is SAVISQKPSRDICQRGTSLTIQCQVDSQVTMMFWYRQQPGQSLTLIATANQGSEATYESGFVIDKFPISRPNLTFSTLTVSNMSPEDSSIYLCSVGTEAFFGQGTRLTVV.

The V and J genes are TRBV29-1 and TRBJ2-1, with 9 bases aligning to TRBD2. The CDR3 consists of 14 residues. J gave up 6 bases and V 4 bases, and 7 bases lay outside the gene matches. In germline, CDR1 is SQVTM, CDR2 ANQGSEA. The CDR3 reads CSVAGLAKPNEQFF. The CDR3 DNA reads TGCAGCGTTGCGGGACTAGCTAAACCCAATGAGCAGTTCTTC.

This sequence joins TRBV28 and TRBJ1-1, with D possibly TRBD1 on 5 matching bases. The CDR3 sequence is 13 residues long. Germline lookup yields CDR1 MDHEN and CDR2 SYDVKM. Trimming shortened V by 1 base and J by 5 bases, and 8 bases separated the two germline ends. The CDR3 bases are TGTGCCAGCAGTTTATCAGGGAAGACTGAAGCTTTCTTT. It translates to CASSLSGKTEAFF.